This T cell receptor beta chain was recorded in a study of shared clonotypes between healthy human individuals. V shed 1 base, J shed 9 bases, and the junction held 0 bases outside the gene matches. The CDR3 covers 12 residues. Germline lookup yields CDR1 LGHNA and CDR2 YSLEER. Method: immunoSEQ multiplex PCR; TCRdb's copy keeps in-frame clones and lacks some. This sample carries some 1.5 million clones, roughly 97% of them seen once, and the ten largest clones take roughly 1.2%. The split of CD4+ cells yielded CD45RA+ naive and CD45RA-negative memory subsets. Sequencing used naive CD4+ T cells sorted from blood. Described subset: CD45RA+ positively selected. The TCR sequence derives from a man younger than 45 in good health. The V call is TRBV4-3, the J call TRBJ2-3; TRBD2 matches at 8 bases. CDR3 residues: CASSQAGGTQYF. DNA for the CDR3: TGCGCCAGCAGCCAAGCGGGAGGGACGCAGTATTTT.